This paragraph covers one T cell receptor (beta chain) sequence. This specimen belongs to a study of T cell changes during pregnancy in multiple sclerosis. With V trimmed by 3 bases and J by 0 bases, 6 bases remained unmatched. CDR1 is SGHDT, CDR2 YYEEEE, per germline. The CDR3 is 16 amino acids. Method: immunoSEQ multiplex PCR; TCRdb's copy keeps in-frame clones and lacks some. The sample shows some 59,000 clones, around 90% of them seen only once. The sequencing used peripheral blood, collected in the second trimester of pregnancy. The TCR originated in a female donor with multiple sclerosis, enrolled in a pregnancy study. This chain joins TRBV5-6 and TRBJ2-1; 7 bases fit TRBD2. CDR3 amino acids: CASSSGGPSSYNEQFF. Written as DNA, the CDR3 is TGTGCCAGCAGCTCGGGGGGTCCGAGCTCCTACAATGAGCAGTTCTTC.